Below are 16 T cell receptor beta chains sequenced from a single sample in a study of blood T cell repertoires in COVID-19. The method was immunoSEQ multiplex PCR; TCRdb's version includes in-frame clones alone and lacks a portion of them. This table holds approximately 250,000 clones, about 88% found once. The sequenced sample consisted of peripheral blood. The receptors were sampled from a man aged 30 to 39 with active or convalescent COVID-19.

This clone appeared a single time. V usage is TRBV24-1 and J usage is TRBJ1-1; D not resolved. This CDR3 has 13 residues. V gave up 10 bases and J gave up 3 bases, with 14 bases separating them. Germline V CDR1 and CDR2: KGHDR, SFDVKD. The CDR3 bases are TGTGCCACAAGCCGGGGTGCGGACACTGAAGCTTTCTTT. Translation: CATSRGADTEAFF.

The rearrangement links TRBV13 to TRBJ1-1; possible D gene TRBD1, 6 bases. V was shortened by 5 bases and J by 10 bases, with 20 bases between the two germline ends. The V gene's germline CDR1 is PRHDT and CDR2 FYEKMQ (reference sequence). The CDR3 is 14 residues long. CDR3 in amino acids: CASSPTRDTPGAFF. CDR3 DNA: TGTGCCAGCAGCCCCACGAGGGACACACCCGGAGCTTTCTTT.

The chain recombines TRBV9 with TRBJ2-2, with D perhaps matching TRBD2 (6 bases). V lost 3 bases and J lost 3, with 15 bases in between. CDR1 SGDLS and CDR2 YYNGEE come from the germline V gene. This CDR3 region has 16 residues. This CDR3 is CASSEHRLVDTGELFF. Written as DNA, the CDR3 is TGTGCCAGCAGCGAGCACCGACTAGTTGACACCGGGGAGCTGTTTTTT.

The table lists this clone with a count of one. The rearrangement uses TRBV3-1 (or the pseudogene TRBV3-2) and TRBJ1-5; TRBD1 is a possible D gene (5 bases). The CDR3 loop spans 14 amino acids. The ends were cut back, 1 base at V and 4 bases at J, with 8 bases in the middle. Germline CDR1 reads LGHDT; CDR2 reads YNNKEL (reference sequence). The CDR3: CASSQAAGNQPQHF. The CDR3 region has the DNA TGTGCCAGCAGCCAAGCCGCAGGGAATCAGCCCCAGCATTTT.

This clone was found once. The V call is TRBV27, the J call TRBJ2-5; TRBD1 is a possible D gene (6 bases). V gave up 10 bases and J gave up 5 bases, with 23 bases separating them. Germline CDR1 is MNHEY and CDR2 is SMNVEV (reference sequence). The CDR3 has 15 amino acids. The CDR3 protein is CATRGLDRSGETQYF. As DNA, the CDR3 is TGTGCCACCAGGGGTTTAGACAGGTCGGGGGAGACCCAGTACTTC.

The V and J genes are TRBV19 and TRBJ2-7; 12 bases fit TRBD1. The CDR3 runs 14 residues. Germline lookup yields CDR1 LNHDA and CDR2 SQIVND (reference sequence). The junction had 5 bases not matched to a gene; V was cut back by 5 bases and J by 6 bases. CDR3 region: CASSPRDRGLEQYF. As DNA, the CDR3 is TGTGCCAGTAGTCCCCGGGACAGGGGGCTCGAGCAGTACTTC.

For the CDR3, the DNA is TGTGCCAGCAGTTTTGGACTAGCGAATGAGCAGTTCTTC. It specifies CASSFGLANEQFF. This rearrangement joins TRBV12-3 or TRBV12-4 to TRBJ2-1; 9 bases align to TRBD2. The CDR3 runs 13 residues. Trimming took 3 bases from V and 7 from J; bases not matched to a gene: 1.

A single count supports this clone. The genes are TRBV30 and TRBJ2-1, with D perhaps matching TRBD2 (6 bases). V gave up 7 bases and J gave up 0 bases, with 13 bases separating them. The CDR3 is made up of 14 amino acids. Germline V lookup: CDR1 GTSNPN, CDR2 SVGIG (reference sequence). The DNA of the CDR3 is TGTGCCTTAGCCCGGGGGAGCTCCTACAATGAGCAGTTCTTC. Protein: CALARGSSYNEQFF.

V usage is TRBV5-8 and J usage is TRBJ2-6; no clear D gene. The CDR3 has 17 residues. The V gene lost 0 bases and the J gene lost 0 bases, with 10 bases spanning the gap. Germline loops: CDR1 SGHTS, CDR2 YDEGEE. CDR3 coding DNA: TGTGCCAGCAGCTTGGTTGTCACCTACTCTGGGGCCAACGTCCTGACTTTC. Residues: CASSLVVTYSGANVLTF.

This clone was counted only a few times. The V call is TRBV27, the J call TRBJ2-3; no firm D call. The CDR3 is 11 amino acids. Germline CDR1 and CDR2: MNHEY and SMNVEV (reference sequence). V was cut by 3 bases and J by 6 bases, with 4 bases left in between. CDR3 DNA: TGTGCCAGCAGTTTGTATGATACGCAGTATTTT. Its translation is CASSLYDTQYF.

V and J are TRBV7-2 and TRBJ1-4; D perhaps matches TRBD1 (5 bases). The CDR3 totals 14 residues. CDR1 SGHTA and CDR2 FQGNSA come from the germline V gene. Trimming removed 6 bases at V and 3 bases at J, with 11 bases between. In DNA form, the CDR3 reads TGTGCCAGCAGTTTGGCAGGGCCTAATGAAAAACTGTTTTTT. Protein: CASSLAGPNEKLFF.

The chain combines TRBV6-2 or TRBV6-3 with TRBJ1-1; no definite D call. Germline lookup yields CDR1 MNHEY and CDR2 SVGEGT. The CDR3 extends over 15 amino acids. Between the trimmed V and J ends, which lost 0 bases and 1 base, there was a span of 9 bases. The CDR3 region has the DNA TGTGCCAGCAGTTACTCGGGCAGGAAGAACACTGAAGCTTTCTTT. It yields the protein CASSYSGRKNTEAFF.

V gene TRBV5-6 combines with J gene TRBJ2-1; 8 bases agree with TRBD2. CDR3 length: 18 residues. J gave up 0 bases and V 4 bases, and 12 bases lay outside the gene matches. Germline V gives CDR1 SGHDT, CDR2 YYEEEE. The DNA of the CDR3 is TGTGCCAGCAGCATCGGGAGGGCCACCCCGCTCTCCTACAATGAGCAGTTCTTC. Translated, it gives CASSIGRATPLSYNEQFF.

The chain recombines TRBV19 with TRBJ2-1; 8 bases are shared with TRBD2. This CDR3 contains 15 residues. Germline loops: CDR1 LNHDA, CDR2 SQIVND (reference sequence). The V segment lost 6 bases and the J segment 5 bases; nucleotides outside the gene matches: 9. CDR3 nucleotide sequence: TGTGCCAGTAGCTTTCCGGGGGGGCCCCACAATGAGCAGTTCTTC. Protein sequence: CASSFPGGPHNEQFF.

The V gene is TRBV7-9, the J gene TRBJ1-2, with D perhaps TRBD1 (6 bases). The CDR3 is 14 amino acids. Trimming cost V 1 base and J 7 bases, with 13 bases left between them. CDR1 is SEHNR, CDR2 FQNEAQ, per germline (reference sequence). The CDR3 nucleotides are TGTGCCAGCAGCTTAGATCAGGGGTTGCGTGGCTACACCTTC. This translates into CASSLDQGLRGYTF.

This sequence joins TRBV4-1 and TRBJ1-5; D might be TRBD1 (6 bases). Trimming took 4 bases from V and 3 from J, leaving 10 bases between them. The CDR3 consists of 14 residues. Germline V gene lookup returns CDR1 MGHRA and CDR2 YSYEKL. The CDR3 loop is CASSPTGSNQPQHF. The CDR3, as DNA: TGCGCCAGCAGCCCTACAGGGTCCAATCAGCCCCAGCATTTT.